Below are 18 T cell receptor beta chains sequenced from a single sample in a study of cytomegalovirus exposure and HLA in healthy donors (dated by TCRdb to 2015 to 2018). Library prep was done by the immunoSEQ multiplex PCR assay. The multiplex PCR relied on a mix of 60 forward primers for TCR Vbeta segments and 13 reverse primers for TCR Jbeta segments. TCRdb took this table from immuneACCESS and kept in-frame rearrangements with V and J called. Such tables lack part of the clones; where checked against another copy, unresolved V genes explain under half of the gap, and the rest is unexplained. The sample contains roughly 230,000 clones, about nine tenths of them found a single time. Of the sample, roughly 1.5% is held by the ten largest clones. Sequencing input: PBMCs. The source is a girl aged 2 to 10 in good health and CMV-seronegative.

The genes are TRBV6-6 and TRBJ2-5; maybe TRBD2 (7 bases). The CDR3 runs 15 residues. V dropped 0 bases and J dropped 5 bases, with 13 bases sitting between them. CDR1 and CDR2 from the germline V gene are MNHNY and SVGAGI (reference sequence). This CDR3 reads CASSYSWGGAETQYF. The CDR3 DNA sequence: TGTGCCAGCAGTTACTCGTGGGGGGGCGCTGAGACCCAGTACTTC.

The CDR3 sequence: CASRSTINYEQYF. The DNA for the CDR3 is TGTGCCAGCAGGTCGACTATTAACTACGAGCAGTACTTC. The J gene is TRBJ2-7, the V gene TRBV6-5; possibly TRBD2 for D (5 bases). Deletions cut 6 bases from V and 3 bases from J, with 12 bases between. This CDR3 contains 13 residues. Germline V gene lookup returns CDR1 MNHEY and CDR2 SVGAGI.

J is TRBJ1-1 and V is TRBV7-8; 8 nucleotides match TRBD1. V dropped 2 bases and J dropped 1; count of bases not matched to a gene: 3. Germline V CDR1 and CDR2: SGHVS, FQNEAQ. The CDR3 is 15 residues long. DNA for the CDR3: TGTGCCAGCAGCTTAACCACAGGGGGGAACACTGAAGCTTTCTTT. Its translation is CASSLTTGGNTEAFF.

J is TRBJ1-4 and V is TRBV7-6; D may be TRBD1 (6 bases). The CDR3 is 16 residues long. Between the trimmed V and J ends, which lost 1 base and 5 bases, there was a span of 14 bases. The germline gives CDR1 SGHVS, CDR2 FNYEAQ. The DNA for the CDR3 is TGTGCCAGCAGCTTAGGACGGGGGGCGGGGAATGAAAAACTGTTTTTT. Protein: CASSLGRGAGNEKLFF. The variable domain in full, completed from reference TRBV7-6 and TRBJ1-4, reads GAGVSQSPRYKVTKRGQDVALRCDPISGHVSLYWYRQALGQGPEFLTYFNYEAQQDKSGLPNDRFSAERPEGSISTLTIQRTEQRDSAMYRCASSLGRGAGNEKLFFGSGTQLSVL.

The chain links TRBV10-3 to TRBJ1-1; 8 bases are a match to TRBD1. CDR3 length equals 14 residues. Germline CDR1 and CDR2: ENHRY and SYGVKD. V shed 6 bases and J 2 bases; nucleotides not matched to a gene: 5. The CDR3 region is CAIRDRVSNTEAFF. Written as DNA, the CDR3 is TGTGCCATCAGGGACAGGGTATCAAACACTGAAGCTTTCTTT.

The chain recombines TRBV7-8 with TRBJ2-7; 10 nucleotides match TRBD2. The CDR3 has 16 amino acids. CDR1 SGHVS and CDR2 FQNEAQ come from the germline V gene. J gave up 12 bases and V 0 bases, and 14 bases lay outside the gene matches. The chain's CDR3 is CASSLAPTFSGRASYF. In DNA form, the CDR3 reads TGTGCCAGCAGCTTAGCCCCCACCTTCAGCGGGAGGGCCTCGTACTTC. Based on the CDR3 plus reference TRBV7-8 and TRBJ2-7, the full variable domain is GAGVSQSPRYKVAKRGQDVALRCDPISGHVSLFWYQQALGQGPEFLTYFQNEAQLDKSGLPSDRFFAERPEGSVSTLKIQRTQQEDSAVYLCASSLAPTFSGRASYFGPGTRLTVT.

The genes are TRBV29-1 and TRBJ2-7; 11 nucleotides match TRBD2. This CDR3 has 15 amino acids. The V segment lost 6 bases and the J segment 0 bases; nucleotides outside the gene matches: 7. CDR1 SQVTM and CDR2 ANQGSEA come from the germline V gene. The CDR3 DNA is TGCAGCGTCGCATTACTAGCGGGGGCCTCCTACGAGCAGTACTTC. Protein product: CSVALLAGASYEQYF.

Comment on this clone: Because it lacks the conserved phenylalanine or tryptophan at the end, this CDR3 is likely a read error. The CDR3 sequence: CASSFTSSGSFNYEQYL. In DNA form, the CDR3 reads TGTGCCAGCAGCTTTACCTCTAGCGGGAGTTTTAACTACGAGCAGTACCTC. This chain joins TRBV7-2 and TRBJ2-7; 10 nucleotides agree with TRBD2. Trimming at V came to 3 bases and at J to 3 bases, leaving 11 bases not matched to a gene. Looked up from germline, CDR1 is SGHTA and CDR2 is FQGNSA. This CDR3 is built from 17 residues.

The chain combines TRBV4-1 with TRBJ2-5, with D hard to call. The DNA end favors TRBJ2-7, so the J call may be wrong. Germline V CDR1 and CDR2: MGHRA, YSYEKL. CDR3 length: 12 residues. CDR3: CASSQDTHEQYF. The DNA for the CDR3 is TGCGCCAGCAGCCAAGATACCCACGAGCAGTACTTC.

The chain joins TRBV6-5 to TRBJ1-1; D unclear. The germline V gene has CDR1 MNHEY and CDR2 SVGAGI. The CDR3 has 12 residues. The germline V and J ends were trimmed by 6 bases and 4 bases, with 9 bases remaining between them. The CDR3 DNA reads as TGTGCCAGCAGCTCTTTGCGCACTGAAGCTTTCTTT. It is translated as CASSSLRTEAFF.

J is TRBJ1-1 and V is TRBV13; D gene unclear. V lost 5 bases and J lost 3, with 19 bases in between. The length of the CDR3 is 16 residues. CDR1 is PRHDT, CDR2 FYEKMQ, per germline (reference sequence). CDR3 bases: TGTGCCAGCAGCGAAAGACACCCTGGAGGTGACACTGAAGCTTTCTTT. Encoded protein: CASSERHPGGDTEAFF.

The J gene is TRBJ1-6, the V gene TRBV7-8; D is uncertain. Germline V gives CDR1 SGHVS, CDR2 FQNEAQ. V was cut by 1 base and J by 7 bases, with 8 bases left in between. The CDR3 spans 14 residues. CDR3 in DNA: TGTGCCAGCAGCTTAGGCAGTATGAATTCACCCCTCCACTTT. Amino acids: CASSLGSMNSPLHF.

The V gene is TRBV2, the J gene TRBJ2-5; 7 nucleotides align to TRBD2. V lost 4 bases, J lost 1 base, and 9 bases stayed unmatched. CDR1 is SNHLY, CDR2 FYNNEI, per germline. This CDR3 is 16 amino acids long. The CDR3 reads CASSGVREYPQETQYF. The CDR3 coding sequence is TGTGCCAGCAGTGGGGTGCGGGAGTATCCCCAAGAGACCCAGTACTTC. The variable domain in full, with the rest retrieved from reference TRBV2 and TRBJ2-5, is EPEVTQTPSHQVTQMGQEVILRCVPISNHLYFYWYRQILGQKVEFLVSFYNNEISEKSEIFDDQFSVERPDGSNFTLKIRSTKLEDSAMYFCASSGVREYPQETQYFGPGTRLLVL.

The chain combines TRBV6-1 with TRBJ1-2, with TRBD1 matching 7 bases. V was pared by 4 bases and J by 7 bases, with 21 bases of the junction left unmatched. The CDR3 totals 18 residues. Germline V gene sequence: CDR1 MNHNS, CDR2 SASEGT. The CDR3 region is CASSGGPPTGSSVAGYTF. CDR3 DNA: TGTGCCAGCAGTGGGGGGCCCCCGACAGGGAGTTCGGTAGCTGGCTACACCTTC.

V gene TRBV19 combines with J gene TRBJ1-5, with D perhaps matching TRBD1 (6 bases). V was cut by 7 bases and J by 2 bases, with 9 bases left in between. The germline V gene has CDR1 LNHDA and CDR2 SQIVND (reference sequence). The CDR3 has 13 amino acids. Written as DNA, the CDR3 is TGTGCCAGTATAGGGGGAGGCAATCAGCCCCAGCATTTT. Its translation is CASIGGGNQPQHF.

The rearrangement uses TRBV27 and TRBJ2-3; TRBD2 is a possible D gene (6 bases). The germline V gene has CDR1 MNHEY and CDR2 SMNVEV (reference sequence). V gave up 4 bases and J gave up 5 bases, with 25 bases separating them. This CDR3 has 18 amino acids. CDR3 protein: CASSSRPPRDWRLDTQYF. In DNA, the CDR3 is TGTGCCAGCAGTTCCCGACCCCCCCGGGACTGGAGACTAGATACGCAGTATTTT.

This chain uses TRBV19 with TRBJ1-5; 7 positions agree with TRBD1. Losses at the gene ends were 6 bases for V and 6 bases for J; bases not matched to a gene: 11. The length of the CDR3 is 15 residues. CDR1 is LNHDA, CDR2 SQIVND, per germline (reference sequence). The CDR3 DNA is TGTGCCAGTAGGCTGGGAGCCACAGGGGTTCAGCCCCAGCATTTT. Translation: CASRLGATGVQPQHF.

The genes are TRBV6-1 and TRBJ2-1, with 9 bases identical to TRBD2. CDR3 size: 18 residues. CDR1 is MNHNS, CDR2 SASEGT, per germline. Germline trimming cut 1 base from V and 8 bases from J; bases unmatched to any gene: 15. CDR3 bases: TGTGCCAGCAGTGAAGAAGTGGATAGCGGGGGCTTATTGGATGAGCAGTTCTTC. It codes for CASSEEVDSGGLLDEQFF.